Shown below are 20 T cell receptor beta chains from a single sample sequenced in a study of T cell responses to AZD1222 COVID-19 vaccine. Repertoires were generated with immunoSEQ multiplex PCR, while TCRdb's copy carries only in-frame clones and drops some. The profile shows 90,000 to 150,000 clones, about 86% of them singletons. The sequenced sample was peripheral blood, obtained 28 days after the second AZD1222 dose. The receptor set was obtained from an adult who received the AZD1222 COVID-19 vaccine.

CDR3 sequence (DNA): TGTGCCAGCAGCTTAGTGGCGGAGGGGCAGGGCTACACCTTC. Amino acid sequence: CASSLVAEGQGYTF. The rearrangement links TRBV7-9 to TRBJ1-2; D may be TRBD1 (5 bases). This CDR3 is 14 amino acids long. V was clipped by 1 base and J by 8 bases, with 14 bases between them. Germline CDR1 reads SEHNR; CDR2 reads FQNEAQ (reference sequence). Using reference TRBV7-9 and TRBJ1-2 for the parts outside the CDR3, the full variable domain is DTGVSQNPRHKITKRGQNVTFRCDPISEHNRLYWYRQTLGQGPEFLTYFQNEAQLEKSRLLSDRFSAERPKGSFSTLEIQRTEQGDSAMYLCASSLVAEGQGYTFGSGTRLTVV.

The chain employs TRBV5-1 and TRBJ2-3; 7 bases are shared with TRBD1. Germline V gives CDR1 SGHRS, CDR2 YFSETQ. The CDR3 loop spans 15 amino acids. With V trimmed by 4 bases and J by 3 bases, 8 bases remained unmatched. In nucleotides, the CDR3 is TGCGCCAGCAGCCAGGGGACAGCCAAGACAGATACGCAGTATTTT. It specifies CASSQGTAKTDTQYF.

The chain recombines TRBV6-6 with TRBJ2-7; 7 nucleotides align to TRBD1. The CDR3 has 15 amino acids. The germline V gene has CDR1 MNHNY and CDR2 SVGAGI (reference sequence). The V gene end was trimmed by 6 bases and the J gene end by 4 bases; junction bases not matched to a gene: 12. CDR3 DNA sequence: TGTGCCAGCAGAGACCGGGACAGCCTTCTATACGAGCAGTACTTC. It codes for CASRDRDSLLYEQYF.

The rearrangement links TRBV7-9 to TRBJ1-3; 10 nucleotides agree with TRBD1. CDR1 SEHNR and CDR2 FQNEAQ come from the germline V gene (reference sequence). Trimming took 1 base from V and 3 from J; bases not matched to a gene: 6. The CDR3 totals 17 residues. The chain's CDR3 is CASSLVVGQGNGNTIYF. As DNA, the CDR3 is TGTGCCAGCAGCTTAGTTGTGGGACAGGGGAATGGAAACACCATATATTTT.

The chain recombines TRBV19 with TRBJ1-2, with TRBD1 matching over 9 bases. Germline V CDR1 and CDR2: LNHDA, SQIVND (reference sequence). V lost 4 bases to trimming and J lost 4 bases; unmatched junction nucleotides: 7. The CDR3 consists of 15 residues. Here the CDR3 reads CASSKPGQGGYGYTF. CDR3 DNA sequence: TGTGCCAGTAGTAAACCGGGACAGGGCGGCTATGGCTACACCTTC. The variable domain in full, completed from reference TRBV19 and TRBJ1-2, reads DGGITQSPKYLFRKEGQNVTLSCEQNLNHDAMYWYRQDPGQGLRLIYYSQIVNDFQKGDIAEGYSVSREKKESFPLTVTSAQKNPTAFYLCASSKPGQGGYGYTFGSGTRLTVV.

The J gene is TRBJ1-6, the V gene TRBV12-3 or TRBV12-4; no clear D. The CDR3 covers 11 residues. The ends were cut back, 3 bases at V and 6 bases at J, with 0 bases in the middle. CDR3 sequence: CASSFNSPLHF. The CDR3 DNA follows: TGTGCCAGCAGTTTTAATTCACCCCTCCACTTT.

CDR3 protein: CASSLGGGPNTEAFF. The CDR3 DNA is TGTGCCAGCAGCCTCGGGGGGGGTCCGAACACTGAAGCTTTCTTT. V and J are TRBV13 and TRBJ1-1; tentatively, D is TRBD1 (5 bases). The CDR3 has 15 amino acids. The germline V and J ends were trimmed by 5 bases and 1 base, with 14 bases remaining between them. Looked up from germline, CDR1 is PRHDT and CDR2 is FYEKMQ (reference sequence). Looking up the rest from reference TRBV13 and TRBJ1-1 gives the full variable domain: AAGVIQSPRHLIKEKRETATLKCYPIPRHDTVYWYQQGPGQDPQFLISFYEKMQSDKGSIPDRFSAQQFSDYHSELNMSSLELGDSALYFCASSLGGGPNTEAFFGQGTRLTVV.

The chain couples TRBV10-3 to TRBJ2-2; D ambiguous. This CDR3 spans 13 amino acids. The germline V gene has CDR1 ENHRY and CDR2 SYGVKD. The germline V and J ends were trimmed by 4 bases and 2 bases, with 5 bases remaining between them. CDR3 sequence: CAISGVNTGELFF. CDR3 coding DNA: TGTGCCATCAGTGGTGTCAACACCGGGGAGCTGTTTTTT.

The chain couples TRBV3-1 (or the pseudogene TRBV3-2) to TRBJ1-5; D not resolved. V was pared by 0 bases and J by 7 bases, with 13 bases between. The germline CDR1 and CDR2 sequences are LGHDT and YNNKEL (reference sequence). The CDR3 runs to 15 residues. CDR3 bases: TGTGCCAGCAGCCAAGATACGGGGTTTGGACAGCCCCAGCATTTT. Amino acid sequence: CASSQDTGFGQPQHF.

The gene calls are TRBV7-9 and TRBJ2-7, with a tentative D call TRBD2 (5 bases). Germline CDR1 SEHNR, CDR2 FQNEAQ (reference sequence). The V end lost 6 bases, the J end lost 3 bases, and 12 bases lay between the germline ends. This CDR3 region has 13 residues. The DNA for the CDR3 is TGTGCCAGCAGACCTGCCGGGGTCTACGAGCAGTACTTC. This encodes CASRPAGVYEQYF.

This chain links TRBV6-1 with TRBJ2-7; TRBD1 is a possible D gene (5 bases). Trimming removed 0 bases at V and 3 bases at J, with 12 bases between. CDR3 length: 15 amino acids. Germline CDR1 and CDR2: MNHNS and SASEGT. Here the CDR3 DNA reads TGTGCCAGCAGTGAAGCGGCGACAGAAATCTACGAGCAGTACTTC. Translation gives CASSEAATEIYEQYF.

This clone is a singleton in its sample. V and J are TRBV7-2 and TRBJ1-1; D is unresolved. V lost 0 bases and J lost 0, with 14 bases in between. This CDR3 is built from 17 residues. Germline V lookup: CDR1 SGHTA, CDR2 FQGNSA. CDR3 protein: CASSLAAGGPMNTEAFF. The CDR3 DNA reads TGTGCCAGCAGCTTAGCGGCGGGTGGCCCCATGAACACTGAAGCTTTCTTT. Supplemented by reference TRBV7-2 and TRBJ1-1, the full variable domain reads GAGVSQSPSNKVTEKGKDVELRCDPISGHTALYWYRQSLGQGLEFLIYFQGNSAPDKSGLPSDRFSAERTGGSVSTLTIQRTQQEDSAVYLCASSLAAGGPMNTEAFFGQGTRLTVV.

The chain employs TRBV4-2 and TRBJ2-3; 11 positions match TRBD2. Per the germline V gene, CDR1 is LGHNA and CDR2 is YNFKEQ. With V trimmed by 1 base and J by 14 bases, 5 bases remained unmatched. The CDR3 totals 13 residues. In nucleotides, the CDR3 is TGTGCCAGCAGCCAAGTACGGACTAGCGGGCGGTATTTT. Translation: CASSQVRTSGRYF.

The gene calls are TRBV3-1 (or the pseudogene TRBV3-2) and TRBJ1-4; 11 bases map to TRBD1. Germline lookup yields CDR1 LGHDT and CDR2 YNNKEL (reference sequence). The CDR3 extends over 18 amino acids. V shed 4 bases and J 2 bases; nucleotides not matched to a gene: 9. The CDR3 here is CASSRRTGGRSTNEKLFF. CDR3 sequence (DNA): TGTGCCAGCAGCCGCCGGACAGGGGGCCGTTCTACTAATGAAAAACTGTTTTTT.

This clone was counted only a few times. The CDR3 DNA is TGTGCCAGCAGTCCCGACAGGGAACAGTACTTC. The encoded protein is CASSPDREQYF. V usage is TRBV28 and J usage is TRBJ2-4, with TRBD1 matching over 7 bases. J gave up 13 bases and V 5 bases, and 5 bases lay outside the gene matches. The germline V gene encodes CDR1 MDHEN and CDR2 SYDVKM. The CDR3 totals 11 residues.

V is TRBV11-3 and J is TRBJ1-2; D perhaps matches TRBD1 (5 bases). The CDR3 spans 14 residues. Between the trimmed V and J ends, which lost 1 base and 3 bases, there was a span of 9 bases. The germline gives CDR1 SGHNT, CDR2 YENEEA. The CDR3 sequence is CASSLAGSHYGYTF. The CDR3 DNA is TGTGCCAGCAGCTTAGCAGGGTCTCACTATGGCTACACCTTC.

The rearrangement uses TRBV2 and TRBJ2-2; D unresolved. V was pared by 4 bases and J by 0 bases, with 9 bases between. Looked up from germline, CDR1 is SNHLY and CDR2 is FYNNEI. This CDR3 has 15 amino acids. The CDR3 DNA is TGTGCCAGCAGTGGAGTGACGGCGAACACCGGGGAGCTGTTTTTT. Its protein product is CASSGVTANTGELFF.

This clone was observed once. The chain uses TRBV3-1 (or the pseudogene TRBV3-2) and TRBJ1-6; D unclear. Germline V gene sequence: CDR1 LGHDT, CDR2 YNNKEL (reference sequence). This CDR3 has 13 amino acids. The ends were cut back, 3 bases at V and 12 bases at J, with 12 bases in the middle. The CDR3 DNA follows: TGTGCCAGCAGCCAGGGGATCGTATTACCCCTCCACTTT. Protein sequence: CASSQGIVLPLHF.

The chain is built from TRBV19 and TRBJ1-1; D gene ambiguous. Trimming took 1 base from V and 1 from J, leaving 10 bases between them. This CDR3 region has 15 residues. CDR1 and CDR2 from the germline V gene are LNHDA and SQIVND (reference sequence). The DNA for the CDR3 is TGTGCCAGTAGTATAGCCGTCTTCGGGAACACTGAAGCTTTCTTT. Amino acids: CASSIAVFGNTEAFF.

The rearrangement uses TRBV27 and TRBJ2-7, with 9 bases that match TRBD1. The CDR3 length is 15 residues. After removal of 6 bases from V and 5 bases from J, the junction contained 11 bases not matched to a gene. Germline V gene data show CDR1 as MNHEY and CDR2 as SMNVEV (reference sequence). The CDR3 sequence is CASRYTGTGFHEQYF. CDR3 bases: TGTGCCAGCAGATACACCGGGACAGGGTTCCACGAGCAGTACTTC.